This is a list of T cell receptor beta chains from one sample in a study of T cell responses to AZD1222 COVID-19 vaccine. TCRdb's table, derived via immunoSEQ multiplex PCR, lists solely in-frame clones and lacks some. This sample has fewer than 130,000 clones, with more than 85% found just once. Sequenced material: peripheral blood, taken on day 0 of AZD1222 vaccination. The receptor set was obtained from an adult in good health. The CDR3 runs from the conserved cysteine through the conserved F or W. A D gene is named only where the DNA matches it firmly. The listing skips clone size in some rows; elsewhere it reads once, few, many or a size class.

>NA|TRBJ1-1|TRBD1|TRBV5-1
TGCGCCAGCAGCTTGGGGACAGGGGAAAAAGCTTTCTTT
CASSLGTGEKAFF
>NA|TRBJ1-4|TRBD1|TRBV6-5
TGTGCCAGCAGTTGGGACAGGAGCGGACTGTTTTTT
CASSWDRSGLFF
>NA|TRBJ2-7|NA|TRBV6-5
TGTGCCAGCAGTAATCGACAGGCCTACGAGCAGTACTTC
CASSNRQAYEQYF
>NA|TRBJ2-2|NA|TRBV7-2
TGTGCCAGCAGCCCCGAGGCGGGACTTCTTATTACCGGGGAGCTGTTTTTT
CASSPEAGLLITGELFF
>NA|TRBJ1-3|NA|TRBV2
TGTGCCAGCGGGGGGGGCAGGGCGTCTGGAAACACCATATATTTT
CASGGGRASGNTIYF
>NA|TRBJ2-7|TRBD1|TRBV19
TGTGCCAGTAGTACCTCGGGGACAGGGGTAGGTGAGCAGTACTTC
CASSTSGTGVGEQYF
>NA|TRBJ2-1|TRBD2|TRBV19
TGTGCCAGTAGTGACATTTTGAGCGGGAGGCCATACAATGAGCAGTTCTTC
CASSDILSGRPYNEQFF
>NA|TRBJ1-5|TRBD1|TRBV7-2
TGTGCCAGCAGCTTACAGACAGGGGTGGGGGATCAGCCCCAGCATTTT
CASSLQTGVGDQPQHF
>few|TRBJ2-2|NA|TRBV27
TGTGCCAGCAGTTTACGGGGAGGGAACACCGGGGAGCTGTTTTTT
CASSLRGGNTGELFF
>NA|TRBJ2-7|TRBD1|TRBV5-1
TGCGCCAGCAGCCCCGGGACAGTTTCCTACGAGCAGTACTTC
CASSPGTVSYEQYF
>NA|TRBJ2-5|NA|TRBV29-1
TGCAGCGTTGATGGCCAGACACAAAACCAAGAGACCCAGTACTTC
CSVDGQTQNQETQYF
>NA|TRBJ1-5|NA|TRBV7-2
TGTGCCAGCAGCGCTACCGGGTTCAATCAGCCCCAGCATTTT
CASSATGFNQPQHF
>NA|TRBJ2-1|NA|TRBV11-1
TGTGCCAGCAGCTTTGTAGGTACGGAGCAGTTCTTC
CASSFVGTEQFF
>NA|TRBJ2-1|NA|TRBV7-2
TGTGCCAGCAGCTCCCGGGCGGGGGCCTCCTACAATGAGCAGTTCTTC
CASSSRAGASYNEQFF
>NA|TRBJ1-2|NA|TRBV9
TGTGCCAGCAGCGTAGATTCCGCGAGCGCATCTGGCTACACCTTC
CASSVDSASASGYTF
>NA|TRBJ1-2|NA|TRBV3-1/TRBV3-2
TGTGCCAGCAGCCCCCGGGACGGGAACTATGGCTACACCTTC
CASSPRDGNYGYTF
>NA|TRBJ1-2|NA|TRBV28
TGTGCCAGCCGAGGACCCCCCCCGGACAGTCTCTATGGCTACACCTTC
CASRGPPPDSLYGYTF
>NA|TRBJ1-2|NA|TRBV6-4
TGTGCCAGCAGTGCTATGTCGGGGGCTGGCTACACCTTC
CASSAMSGAGYTF